The next 27 T cell receptor beta chains were all read from a single sample in a study of blood T cell repertoires in COVID-19. The repertoire was sequenced with immunoSEQ multiplex PCR; TCRdb's copy has only in-frame clones and lacks some. The sample records about 65,000 clones, nearly 85% being singletons. Sequenced input: peripheral blood. These receptors were obtained from a human donor in a cohort sampled during active COVID-19.

This clone was seen a single time. The V call is TRBV7-9, the J call TRBJ1-5; no clear D. Between the trimmed V and J ends, which lost 3 bases and 1 base, there was a span of 13 bases. Germline V CDR1 and CDR2: SEHNR, FQNEAQ (reference sequence). This CDR3 has 16 residues. Written as DNA, the CDR3 is TGTGCCAGCAGCTTGGTTTCTGGAGGAAGCAATCAGCCCCAGCATTTT. Translation: CASSLVSGGSNQPQHF.

This sequence joins TRBV10-3 and TRBJ1-2, with no clear D. V shed 7 bases and J shed 8 bases, with 17 bases lying between them. The germline V gene encodes CDR1 ENHRY and CDR2 SYGVKD. The CDR3 is 13 residues long. The CDR3 reads CAITGGLLRGYTF. The CDR3 DNA sequence: TGTGCCATCACCGGAGGACTCCTACGGGGCTACACCTTC.

V and J are TRBV15 and TRBJ2-2; maybe TRBD2 (7 bases). There are 17 residues in the CDR3. Trimming took off 5 bases at V and 0 bases at J, with 16 bases between the two ends. Looked up from germline, CDR1 is LNHNV and CDR2 is YYDKDF (reference sequence). For the CDR3, the DNA is TGTGCCACCAGCGGGTGGCGGGGGCGATCGAACACCGGGGAGCTGTTTTTT. Protein: CATSGWRGRSNTGELFF.

The chain is built from TRBV27 and TRBJ1-6; D possibly corresponds to TRBD1 (5 bases). Germline lookup yields CDR1 MNHEY and CDR2 SMNVEV (reference sequence). V lost 3 bases, J lost 10 bases, and 22 bases lay in between. The CDR3 is 17 residues long. CDR3 bases: TGTGCCAGCAGTTTGGTGCATGGTCGGGGGAGCCGCTCACCCCTCCACTTT. Its translation: CASSLVHGRGSRSPLHF.

V is TRBV5-1 and J is TRBJ2-1, with 10 bases identical to TRBD2. The CDR3 spans 17 residues. CDR1 and CDR2 (germline): SGHRS, YFSETQ. V shed 2 bases, J shed 4 bases, and the junction held 9 bases outside the gene matches. This CDR3 is CASSFSLAGANYNEQFF. CDR3 nucleotide sequence: TGCGCCAGCAGCTTCTCGCTAGCGGGGGCCAATTACAATGAGCAGTTCTTC. Using reference TRBV5-1 and TRBJ2-1 for the parts outside the CDR3, the full variable domain is KAGVTQTPRYLIKTRGQQVTLSCSPISGHRSVSWYQQTPGQGLQFLFEYFSETQRNKGNFPGRFSGRQFSNSRSEMNVSTLELGDSALYLCASSFSLAGANYNEQFFGPGTRLTVL.

V gene TRBV12-3 or TRBV12-4 combines with J gene TRBJ2-3, with D maybe TRBD2 (5 bases). V was pared by 2 bases and J by 3 bases, with 6 bases between. CDR3 length equals 13 residues. CDR3 region: CASSLLATDTQYF. In DNA, the CDR3 is TGTGCCAGCAGTTTACTAGCTACAGATACGCAGTATTTT.

The chain recombines TRBV19 with TRBJ2-2, with D tentatively TRBD1 (6 bases). The CDR3 consists of 15 residues. Germline V gives CDR1 LNHDA, CDR2 SQIVND (reference sequence). The V end was cut by 3 bases, the J end by 4 bases, with 12 bases between. CDR3 coding DNA: TGTGCCAGTAGTATCGTCAGGGGAAGCACCGGGGAGCTGTTTTTT. It yields the protein CASSIVRGSTGELFF.

The chain combines TRBV3-1 (or the pseudogene TRBV3-2) with TRBJ1-5; D possibly corresponds to TRBD1 (5 bases). The CDR3 runs to 14 residues. Trimming took 6 bases from V and 2 from J, leaving 11 bases between them. The V gene's germline CDR1 is LGHDT and CDR2 YNNKEL (reference sequence). The CDR3 protein is CASSLGGRNQPQHF. CDR3 in DNA: TGTGCCAGCAGTCTCGGGGGACGCAATCAGCCCCAGCATTTT.

J is TRBJ1-1 and V is TRBV28; TRBD1 agrees at 10 bases. The CDR3 loop spans 16 amino acids. Trimming took 1 base from V and 9 from J; bases not matched to a gene: 11. Germline CDR1 reads MDHEN; CDR2 reads SYDVKM. The CDR3 DNA follows: TGTGCCAGCAGTTTATCATTAGGGGGACAGGGGAACAAAGCTTTCTTT. Translation gives CASSLSLGGQGNKAFF.

The chain uses TRBV7-8 and TRBJ1-4, with D hard to call. Looked up from germline, CDR1 is SGHVS and CDR2 is FQNEAQ. The CDR3 totals 15 residues. V gave up 4 bases and J gave up 0 bases, with 9 bases separating them. The CDR3 region has the DNA TGTGCCAGCAGCTCGCACAGAGCAACTAATGAAAAACTGTTTTTT. It yields the protein CASSSHRATNEKLFF. Using reference TRBV7-8 and TRBJ1-4 for the parts outside the CDR3, the full variable domain is GAGVSQSPRYKVAKRGQDVALRCDPISGHVSLFWYQQALGQGPEFLTYFQNEAQLDKSGLPSDRFFAERPEGSVSTLKIQRTQQEDSAVYLCASSSHRATNEKLFFGSGTQLSVL.

CDR3 amino acids: CAWNRRQNTEAFF. The CDR3 bases are TGTGCCTGGAATAGGAGGCAGAACACTGAAGCTTTCTTT. The chain links TRBV30 to TRBJ1-1; D gene unclear. CDR3 size: 13 residues. V was pared by 4 bases and J by 1 base, with 10 bases between. Germline values: CDR1 GTSNPN, CDR2 SVGIG (reference sequence).

The V and J genes are TRBV7-2 and TRBJ2-3; no firm D call. The CDR3 consists of 13 residues. V shed 5 bases and J shed 6 bases, with 12 bases lying between them. CDR1 is SGHTA, CDR2 FQGNSA, per germline. This CDR3 is CASSVRISDTQYF. The CDR3 DNA is TGTGCCAGCAGCGTTAGAATATCGGATACGCAGTATTTT.

The V and J genes are TRBV10-1 and TRBJ1-2, with D possibly matching TRBD1 (6 bases). The CDR3 has 17 residues. Germline CDR1 and CDR2: WNHNN and SYGVQD (reference sequence). Trimming removed 10 bases at V and 4 bases at J, with 28 bases between. The CDR3 protein is CAIQDRWKSCQTYGYTF. CDR3 coding DNA: TGCGCCATCCAAGACAGGTGGAAATCTTGCCAAACCTATGGCTACACCTTC.

The chain joins TRBV2 to TRBJ1-4; 10 bases agree with TRBD1. V was clipped by 5 bases and J by 3 bases; unmatched bases: 6. Germline V gives CDR1 SNHLY, CDR2 FYNNEI. The CDR3 covers 16 residues. The CDR3 loop reads CASSRTGGRANEKLFF. The CDR3 nucleotides read TGTGCCAGCAGTAGGACAGGGGGTCGGGCTAATGAAAAACTGTTTTTT.

The rearrangement uses TRBV5-4 and TRBJ2-2, with TRBD2 matching 7 bases. The CDR3 runs 15 residues. V lost 4 bases, J lost 2 bases, and 5 bases stayed unmatched. CDR1 is SGHNT and CDR2 is YYREEE in the germline V gene (reference sequence). The CDR3 here is CASSPGGLNTGELFF. The CDR3 nucleotides are TGTGCCAGCAGCCCGGGGGGTCTTAACACCGGGGAGCTGTTTTTT. The entire variable domain, with the rest obtained from reference TRBV5-4 and TRBJ2-2, is as follows: ETGVTQSPTHLIKTRGQQVTLRCSSQSGHNTVSWYQQALGQGPQFIFQYYREEENGRGNFPPRFSGLQFPNYSSELNVNALELDDSALYLCASSPGGLNTGELFFGEGSRLTVL.

This clone was seen only once. This chain uses TRBV28 with TRBJ1-5; 7 bases agree with TRBD1. The length of the CDR3 is 15 residues. V was clipped by 5 bases and J by 5 bases; unmatched bases: 9. Germline CDR1 is MDHEN and CDR2 is SYDVKM. The CDR3 sequence is CASSTPQGFDQPQHF. CDR3 nucleotide sequence: TGTGCCAGCAGTACTCCACAGGGGTTTGATCAGCCCCAGCATTTT.

Only one count was recorded for this clone. This chain links TRBV5-1 with TRBJ2-7; TRBD1 matches 10 bases. The V gene's germline CDR1 is SGHRS and CDR2 YFSETQ. V was pared by 2 bases and J by 5 bases, with 7 bases of the junction left unmatched. CDR3 length: 15 residues. The CDR3 DNA follows: TGCGCCAGCAGCTTAGGGGACAGGGGTGGCGACGAGCAGTACTTC. Translation: CASSLGDRGGDEQYF.

This chain's CDR3 is CASSMQGAYEQYF. In DNA form, the CDR3 reads TGTGCCAGTAGTATGCAGGGGGCTTACGAGCAGTACTTC. The chain uses TRBV19 and TRBJ2-7; 8 bases are shared with TRBD1. Germline CDR1 and CDR2: LNHDA and SQIVND (reference sequence). The CDR3 length is 13 residues. V was clipped by 3 bases and J by 4 bases; unmatched bases: 2. Full variable domain (rest looked up from reference TRBV19 and TRBJ2-7): DGGITQSPKYLFRKEGQNVTLSCEQNLNHDAMYWYRQDPGQGLRLIYYSQIVNDFQKGDIAEGYSVSREKKESFPLTVTSAQKNPTAFYLCASSMQGAYEQYFGPGTRLTVT.

The chain employs TRBV11-2 and TRBJ1-6; 7 positions agree with TRBD1. The germline gives CDR1 SGHAT, CDR2 FQNNGV. V lost 5 bases, J lost 3 bases, and 7 bases stayed unmatched. The length of the CDR3 is 16 residues. CDR3 region: CASSEGQNVYNSPLHF. The CDR3 bases are TGTGCCAGCAGCGAGGGACAGAACGTCTATAATTCACCCCTCCACTTT.

This chain uses TRBV3-1 (or the pseudogene TRBV3-2) with TRBJ1-4; D remains unclear. CDR1 is LGHDT, CDR2 YNNKEL, per germline (reference sequence). The ends were cut back, 8 bases at V and 8 bases at J, with 15 bases in the middle. The CDR3 is made up of 13 amino acids. CDR3 coding DNA: TGTGCCAGCGCGAGCCAACGGCGGGAAAAACTGTTTTTT. This encodes CASASQRREKLFF.

The chain employs TRBV6-5 and TRBJ2-7; 8 nucleotides align to TRBD1. Germline trimming cut 7 bases from V and 3 bases from J; bases unmatched to any gene: 8. Germline V gene data show CDR1 as MNHEY and CDR2 as SVGAGI. CDR3 length equals 14 residues. CDR3: CASTTQGAYYEQYF. CDR3 in DNA: TGTGCCAGCACCACTCAGGGGGCATACTACGAGCAGTACTTC.

This sequence joins TRBV5-4 and TRBJ2-7; 7 positions agree with TRBD1. Germline CDR1 and CDR2: SGHNT and YYREEE (reference sequence). With V trimmed by 4 bases and J by 0 bases, 4 bases remained unmatched. The CDR3 consists of 14 residues. The CDR3 bases are TGTGCCAGCAGCCCTCGGGACAGCTCCTACGAGCAGTACTTC. Translation gives CASSPRDSSYEQYF.

The V gene is TRBV9, the J gene TRBJ2-7, with 15 bases identical to TRBD2. Trimming cost V 3 bases and J 2 bases; bases outside gene matches: 3. The germline CDR1 and CDR2 sequences are SGDLS and YYNGEE. CDR3 length equals 16 residues. CDR3 sequence (DNA): TGTGCCAGCAGCGGGGGACTAGCGGGGGGCGCCTACGAGCAGTACTTC. It is translated as CASSGGLAGGAYEQYF.

The V and J genes are TRBV7-6 and TRBJ1-4; TRBD1 might be the D (6 bases). The germline V and J ends were trimmed by 4 bases and 3 bases, with 9 bases remaining between them. The CDR3 runs 14 residues. Germline V lookup: CDR1 SGHVS, CDR2 FNYEAQ. The CDR3 spells CASSSRTANEKLFF. Written as DNA, the CDR3 is TGTGCCAGCAGCTCTAGGACAGCTAATGAAAAACTGTTTTTT.

The rearrangement joins TRBV7-2 to TRBJ2-7; D remains unclear. Trimming stripped 1 base from V and 6 bases from J, with 13 bases between. The CDR3 extends over 14 amino acids. Germline CDR1 and CDR2: SGHTA and FQGNSA. The CDR3: CASSLGPLRGEQYF. CDR3 coding DNA: TGTGCCAGCAGCTTAGGTCCCCTAAGAGGCGAGCAGTACTTC.

The chain uses TRBV5-1 and TRBJ2-3, with 8 bases identical to TRBD2. Germline CDR1 and CDR2: SGHRS and YFSETQ. Trimming took 1 base from V and 4 from J; bases not matched to a gene: 8. This CDR3 is 16 amino acids long. The CDR3 DNA reads as TGCGCCAGCAGCTTGAGCTACGGGGGGGCTGCAGATACGCAGTATTTT. It translates to CASSLSYGGAADTQYF.

The CDR3 here is CASSPRGVGETQYF. Here the CDR3 DNA reads TGTGCCAGCAGCCCCAGGGGGGTCGGAGAGACCCAGTACTTC. The chain joins TRBV7-9 to TRBJ2-5; D is possibly TRBD1 (7 bases). The CDR3 contains 14 residues. Trimming left V 5 bases short and J 4 bases short, with 14 bases between. CDR1 SEHNR and CDR2 FQNEAQ come from the germline V gene (reference sequence).